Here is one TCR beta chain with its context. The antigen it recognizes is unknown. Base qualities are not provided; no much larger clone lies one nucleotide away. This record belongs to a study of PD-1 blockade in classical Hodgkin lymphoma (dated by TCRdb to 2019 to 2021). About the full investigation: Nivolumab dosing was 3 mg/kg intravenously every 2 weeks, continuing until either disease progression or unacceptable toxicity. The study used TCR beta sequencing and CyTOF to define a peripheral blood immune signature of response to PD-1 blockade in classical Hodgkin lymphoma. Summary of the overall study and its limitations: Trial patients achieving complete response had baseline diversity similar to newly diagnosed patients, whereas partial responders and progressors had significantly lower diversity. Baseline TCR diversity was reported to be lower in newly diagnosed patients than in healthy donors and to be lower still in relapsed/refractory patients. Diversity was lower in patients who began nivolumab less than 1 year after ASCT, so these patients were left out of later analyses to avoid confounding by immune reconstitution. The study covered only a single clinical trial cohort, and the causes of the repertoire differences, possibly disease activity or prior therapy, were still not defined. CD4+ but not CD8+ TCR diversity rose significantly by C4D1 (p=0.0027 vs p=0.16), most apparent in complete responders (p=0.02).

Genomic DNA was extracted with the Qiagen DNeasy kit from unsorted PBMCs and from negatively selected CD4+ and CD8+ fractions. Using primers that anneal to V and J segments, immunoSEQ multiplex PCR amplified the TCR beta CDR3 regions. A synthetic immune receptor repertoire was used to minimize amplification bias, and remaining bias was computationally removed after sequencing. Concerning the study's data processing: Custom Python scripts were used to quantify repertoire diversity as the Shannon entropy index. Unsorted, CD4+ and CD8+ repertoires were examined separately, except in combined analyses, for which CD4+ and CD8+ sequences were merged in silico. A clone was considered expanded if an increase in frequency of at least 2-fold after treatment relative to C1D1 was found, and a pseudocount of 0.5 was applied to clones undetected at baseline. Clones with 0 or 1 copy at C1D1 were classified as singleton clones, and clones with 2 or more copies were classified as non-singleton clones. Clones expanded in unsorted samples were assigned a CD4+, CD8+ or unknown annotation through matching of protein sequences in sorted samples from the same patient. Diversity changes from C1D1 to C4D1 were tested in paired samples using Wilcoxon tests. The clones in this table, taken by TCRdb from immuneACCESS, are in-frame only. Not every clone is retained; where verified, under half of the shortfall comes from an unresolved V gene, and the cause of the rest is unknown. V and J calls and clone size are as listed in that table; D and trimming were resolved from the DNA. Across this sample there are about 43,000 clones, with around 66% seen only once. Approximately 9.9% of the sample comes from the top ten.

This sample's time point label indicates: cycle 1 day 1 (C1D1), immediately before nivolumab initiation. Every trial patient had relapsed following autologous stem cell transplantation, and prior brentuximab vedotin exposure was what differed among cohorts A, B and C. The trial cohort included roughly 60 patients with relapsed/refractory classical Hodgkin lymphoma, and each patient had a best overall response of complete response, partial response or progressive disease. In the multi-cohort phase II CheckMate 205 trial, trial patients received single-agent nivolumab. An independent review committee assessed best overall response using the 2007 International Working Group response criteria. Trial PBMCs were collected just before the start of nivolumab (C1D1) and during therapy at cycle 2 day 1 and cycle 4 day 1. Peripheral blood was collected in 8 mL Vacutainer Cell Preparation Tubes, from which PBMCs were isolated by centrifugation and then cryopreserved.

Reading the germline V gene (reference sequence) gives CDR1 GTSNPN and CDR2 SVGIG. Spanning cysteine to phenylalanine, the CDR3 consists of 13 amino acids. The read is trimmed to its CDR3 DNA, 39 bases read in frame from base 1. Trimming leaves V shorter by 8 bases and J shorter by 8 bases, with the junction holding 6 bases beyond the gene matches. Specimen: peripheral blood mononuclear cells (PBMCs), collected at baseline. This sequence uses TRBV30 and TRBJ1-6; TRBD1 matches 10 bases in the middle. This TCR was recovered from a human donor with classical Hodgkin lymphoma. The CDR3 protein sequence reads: CALAGTGDSPLHF. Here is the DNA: TGTGCCCTGGCTGGGACAGGGGATTCACCCCTCCACTTT.